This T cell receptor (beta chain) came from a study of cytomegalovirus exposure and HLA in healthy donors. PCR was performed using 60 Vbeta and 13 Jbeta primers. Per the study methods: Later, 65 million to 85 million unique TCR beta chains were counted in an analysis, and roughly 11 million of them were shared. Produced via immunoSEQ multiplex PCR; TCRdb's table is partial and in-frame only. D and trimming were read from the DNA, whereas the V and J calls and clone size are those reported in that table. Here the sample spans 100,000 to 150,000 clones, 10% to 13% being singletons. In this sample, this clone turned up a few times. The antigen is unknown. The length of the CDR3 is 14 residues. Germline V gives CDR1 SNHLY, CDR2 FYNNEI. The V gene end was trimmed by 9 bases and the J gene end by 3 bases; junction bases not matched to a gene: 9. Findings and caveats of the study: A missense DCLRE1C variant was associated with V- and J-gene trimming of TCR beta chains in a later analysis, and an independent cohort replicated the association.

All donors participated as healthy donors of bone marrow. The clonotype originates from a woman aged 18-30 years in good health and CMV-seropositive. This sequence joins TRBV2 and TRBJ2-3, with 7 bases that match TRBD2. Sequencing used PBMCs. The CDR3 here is CASRTSLSTDTQYF. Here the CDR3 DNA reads TGTGCCAGTCGGACTAGTTTGTCGACAGATACGCAGTATTTT.